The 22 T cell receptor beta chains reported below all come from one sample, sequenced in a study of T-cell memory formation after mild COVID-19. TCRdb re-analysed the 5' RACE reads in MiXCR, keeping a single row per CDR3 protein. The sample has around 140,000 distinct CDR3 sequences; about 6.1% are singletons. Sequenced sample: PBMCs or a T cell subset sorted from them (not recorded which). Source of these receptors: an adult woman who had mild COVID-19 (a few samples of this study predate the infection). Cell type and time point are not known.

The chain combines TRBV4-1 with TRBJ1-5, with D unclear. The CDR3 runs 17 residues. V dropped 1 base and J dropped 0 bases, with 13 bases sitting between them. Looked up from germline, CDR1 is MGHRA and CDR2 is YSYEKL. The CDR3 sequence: CASSQVYGGSSNQPQHF. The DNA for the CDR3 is TGCGCCAGCAGCCAAGTTTACGGAGGTTCTAGCAATCAGCCCCAGCATTTT.

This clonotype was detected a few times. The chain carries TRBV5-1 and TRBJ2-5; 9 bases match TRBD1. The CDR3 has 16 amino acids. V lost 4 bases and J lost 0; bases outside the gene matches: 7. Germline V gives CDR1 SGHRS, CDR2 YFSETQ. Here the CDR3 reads CASSPPTGGNQETQYF. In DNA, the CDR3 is TGCGCCAGCAGCCCCCCGACAGGGGGGAACCAAGAGACCCAGTACTTC.

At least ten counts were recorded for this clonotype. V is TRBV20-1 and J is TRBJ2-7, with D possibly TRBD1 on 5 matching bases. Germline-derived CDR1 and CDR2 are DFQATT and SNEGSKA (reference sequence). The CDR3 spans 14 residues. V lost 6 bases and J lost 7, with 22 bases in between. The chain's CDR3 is CSARRGGAPREQYF. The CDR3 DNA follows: TGCAGTGCACGAAGAGGTGGGGCCCCACGGGAGCAGTACTTC.

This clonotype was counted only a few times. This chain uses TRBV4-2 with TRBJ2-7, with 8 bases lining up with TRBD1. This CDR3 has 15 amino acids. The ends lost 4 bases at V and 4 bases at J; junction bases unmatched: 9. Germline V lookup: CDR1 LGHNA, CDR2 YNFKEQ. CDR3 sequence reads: CASSPSGTGMYEQYF. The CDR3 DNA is TGTGCCAGCAGCCCTTCCGGGACAGGAATGTACGAGCAGTACTTC.

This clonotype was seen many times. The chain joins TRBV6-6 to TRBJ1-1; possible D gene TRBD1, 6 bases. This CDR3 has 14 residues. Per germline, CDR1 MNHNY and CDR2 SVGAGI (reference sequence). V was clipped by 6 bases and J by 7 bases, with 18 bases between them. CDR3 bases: TGTGCCAGCAGCGCCGTGGGCAGGGGTAGTGAAGCTTTCTTT. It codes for CASSAVGRGSEAFF.

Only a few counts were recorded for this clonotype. The CDR3 reads CASSPDRTRTGELFF. CDR3 DNA: TGTGCCAGCAGCCCGGACAGAACCCGCACCGGGGAGCTGTTTTTT. This chain connects TRBV7-3 to TRBJ2-2, with a weak D call TRBD1 (6 bases). Per the germline V gene, CDR1 is SGHTA and CDR2 is FQGTGA. Trimming removed 5 bases at V and 4 bases at J, with 14 bases between. This CDR3 spans 15 amino acids.

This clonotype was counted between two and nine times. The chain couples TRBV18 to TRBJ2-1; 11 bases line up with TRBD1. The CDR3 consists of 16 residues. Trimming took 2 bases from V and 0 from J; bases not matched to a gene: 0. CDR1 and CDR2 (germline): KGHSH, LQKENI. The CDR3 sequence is CASSPGTGGSYNEQFF. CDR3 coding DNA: TGTGCCAGCTCACCAGGGACAGGGGGCTCCTACAATGAGCAGTTCTTC.

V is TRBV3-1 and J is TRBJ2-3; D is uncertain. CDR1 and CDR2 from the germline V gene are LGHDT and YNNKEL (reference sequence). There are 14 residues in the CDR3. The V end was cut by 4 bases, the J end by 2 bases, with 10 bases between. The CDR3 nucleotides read TGTGCCAGCAGCCTTTTCACCGACACAGATACGCAGTATTTT. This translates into CASSLFTDTDTQYF.

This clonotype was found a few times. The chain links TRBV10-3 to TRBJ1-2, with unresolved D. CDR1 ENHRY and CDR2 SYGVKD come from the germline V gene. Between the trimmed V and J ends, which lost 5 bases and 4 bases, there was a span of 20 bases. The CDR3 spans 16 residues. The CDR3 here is CAISRQSLNNFYGYTF. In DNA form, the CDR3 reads TGTGCCATCAGTCGGCAGAGCCTAAATAATTTCTATGGCTACACCTTC.

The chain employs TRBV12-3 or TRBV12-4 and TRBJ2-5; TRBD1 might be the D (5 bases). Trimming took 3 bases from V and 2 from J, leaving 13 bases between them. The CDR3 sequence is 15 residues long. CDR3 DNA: TGTGCCAGCAGTTTTTTTGGGGCACGGCAAGAGACCCAGTACTTC. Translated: CASSFFGARQETQYF.

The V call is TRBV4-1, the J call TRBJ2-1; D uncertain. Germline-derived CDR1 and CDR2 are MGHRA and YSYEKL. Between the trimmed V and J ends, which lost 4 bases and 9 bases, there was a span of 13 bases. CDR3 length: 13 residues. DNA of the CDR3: TGCGCCAGCAGCCTACCTGGGTGGGGTGAGCAGTTCTTC. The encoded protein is CASSLPGWGEQFF.

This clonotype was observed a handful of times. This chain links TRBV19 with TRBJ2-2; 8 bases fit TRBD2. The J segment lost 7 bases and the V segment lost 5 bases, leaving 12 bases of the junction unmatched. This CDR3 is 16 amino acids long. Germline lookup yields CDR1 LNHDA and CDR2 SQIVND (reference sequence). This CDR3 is CASSSLPAGLGGELFF. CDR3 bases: TGTGCCAGTAGTTCCCTGCCAGCGGGACTAGGCGGGGAGCTGTTTTTT.

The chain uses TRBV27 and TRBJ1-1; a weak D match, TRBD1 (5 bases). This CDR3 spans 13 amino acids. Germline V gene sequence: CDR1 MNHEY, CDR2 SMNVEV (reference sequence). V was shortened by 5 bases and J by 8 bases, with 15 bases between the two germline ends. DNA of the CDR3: TGTGCCAGCAGTGCTCCGGGGGGTTTGGAAGCTTTCTTT. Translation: CASSAPGGLEAFF.

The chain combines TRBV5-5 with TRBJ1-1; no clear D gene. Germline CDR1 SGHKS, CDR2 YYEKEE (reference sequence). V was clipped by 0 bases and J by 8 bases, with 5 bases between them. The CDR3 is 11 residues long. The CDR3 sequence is CASSLVREAFF. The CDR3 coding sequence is TGTGCCAGCAGCTTGGTGAGAGAAGCTTTCTTT.

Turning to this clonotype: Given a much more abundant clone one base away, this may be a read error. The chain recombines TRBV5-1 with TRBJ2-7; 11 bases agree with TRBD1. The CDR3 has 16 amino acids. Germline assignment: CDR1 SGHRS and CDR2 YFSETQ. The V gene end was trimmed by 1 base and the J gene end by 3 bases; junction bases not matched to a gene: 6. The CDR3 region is CASSLCGTGGGYEQYF. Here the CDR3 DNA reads TGCGCCAGCAGCTTGTGTGGGACAGGGGGAGGCTACGAGCAGTACTTC.

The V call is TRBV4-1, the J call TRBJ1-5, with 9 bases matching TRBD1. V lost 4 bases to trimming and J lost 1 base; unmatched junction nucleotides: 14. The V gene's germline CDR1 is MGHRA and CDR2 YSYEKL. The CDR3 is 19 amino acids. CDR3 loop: CASSPSFIQGALSNQPQHF. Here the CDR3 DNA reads TGCGCCAGCAGCCCCAGCTTCATACAGGGGGCCTTGAGCAATCAGCCCCAGCATTTT.

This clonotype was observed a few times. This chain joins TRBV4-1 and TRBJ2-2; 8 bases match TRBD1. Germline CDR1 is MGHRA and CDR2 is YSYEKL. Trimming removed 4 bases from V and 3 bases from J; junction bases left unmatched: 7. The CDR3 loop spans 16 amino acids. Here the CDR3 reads CASSPRGLSDTGELFF. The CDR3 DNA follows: TGCGCCAGCAGCCCCAGGGGGCTATCGGACACCGGGGAGCTGTTTTTT.

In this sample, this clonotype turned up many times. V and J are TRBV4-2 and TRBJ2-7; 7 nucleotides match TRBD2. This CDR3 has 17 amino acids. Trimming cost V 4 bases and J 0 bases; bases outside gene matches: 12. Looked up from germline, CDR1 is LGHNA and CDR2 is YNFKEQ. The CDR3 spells CASSRQTASGSSYEQYF. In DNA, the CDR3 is TGTGCCAGCAGCCGGCAGACCGCTAGCGGTAGCTCCTACGAGCAGTACTTC.

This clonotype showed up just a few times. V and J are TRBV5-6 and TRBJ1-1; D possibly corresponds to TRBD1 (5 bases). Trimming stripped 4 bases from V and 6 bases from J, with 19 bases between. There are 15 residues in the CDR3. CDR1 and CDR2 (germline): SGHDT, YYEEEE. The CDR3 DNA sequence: TGTGCCAGCAGCCTACGGACAAGGGTCGGGCCTGAAGCTTTCTTT. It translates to CASSLRTRVGPEAFF. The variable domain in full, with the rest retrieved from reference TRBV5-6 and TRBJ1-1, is DAGVTQSPTHLIKTRGQQVTLRCSPKSGHDTVSWYQQALGQGPQFIFQYYEEEERQRGNFPDRFSGHQFPNYSSELNVNALLLGDSALYLCASSLRTRVGPEAFFGQGTRLTVV.

CDR3 coding DNA: TGTGCCAGCAGCTTGCCCGGGGCTCACACAGATACGCAGTATTTT. Amino acid sequence: CASSLPGAHTDTQYF. This chain uses TRBV5-6 with TRBJ2-3, with D perhaps being TRBD1 or TRBD2 (5 bases each). Trimming took off 1 base at V and 2 bases at J, with 11 bases between the two ends. The CDR3 consists of 15 residues. Germline CDR1 is SGHDT and CDR2 is YYEEEE. Full variable domain (outside the CDR3, taken from reference TRBV5-6 and TRBJ2-3): DAGVTQSPTHLIKTRGQQVTLRCSPKSGHDTVSWYQQALGQGPQFIFQYYEEEERQRGNFPDRFSGHQFPNYSSELNVNALLLGDSALYLCASSLPGAHTDTQYFGPGTRLTVL.

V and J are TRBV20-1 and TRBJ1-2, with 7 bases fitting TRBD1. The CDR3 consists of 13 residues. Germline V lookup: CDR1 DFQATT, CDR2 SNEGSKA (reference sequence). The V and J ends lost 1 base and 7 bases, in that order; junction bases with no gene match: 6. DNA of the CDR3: TGCAGTGCTAGAGGACAGGGAGCGGTTGGCTACACCTTC. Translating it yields CSARGQGAVGYTF.

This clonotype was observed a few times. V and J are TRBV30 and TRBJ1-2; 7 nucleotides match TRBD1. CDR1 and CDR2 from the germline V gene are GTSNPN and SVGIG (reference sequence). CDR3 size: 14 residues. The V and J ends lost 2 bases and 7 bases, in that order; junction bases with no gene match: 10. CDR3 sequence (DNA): TGTGCCTGGAGTCGACAGGGAGAGCGTGCTGGCTACACCTTC. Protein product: CAWSRQGERAGYTF.